Below are 5 T cell receptor beta chains sequenced from a single sample in a study of beta chain features in type 1 diabetes. Study-level findings and limits: Shortening of TCRB CDR3s, moderate but significant, appeared in all four CD4+ subsets of Type 1 diabetes patients.

Their antigen targets remain unknown. The study reverse transcribed the entire isolated RNA, so it sequenced expressed TCRB transcripts. Some clones are missing from TCRdb's copy, which holds only in-frame ones; the method was immunoSEQ multiplex PCR. The profile covers 600,000 to 700,000 clones, with roughly an eighth appearing a single time and 0.095% to 0.15% taken by the ten largest. Sequenced: naive CD4+ T cells from blood. These receptors all stem from a man aged 25-45 years with type 1 diabetes.

V gene TRBV9 combines with J gene TRBJ1-6; D is unclear. There are 13 residues in the CDR3. In germline, CDR1 is SGDLS, CDR2 YYNGEE. The ends were cut back, 3 bases at V and 8 bases at J, with 9 bases in the middle. As DNA, the CDR3 is TGTGCCAGCAGCGACGAGGGATATTCACCCCTCCACTTT. Protein: CASSDEGYSPLHF.

This clone has a handful of counts. V usage is TRBV11-3 and J usage is TRBJ2-2; no firm D call. The germline gives CDR1 SGHNT, CDR2 YENEEA. The V gene lost 1 base and the J gene lost 6 bases, with 3 bases spanning the gap. The CDR3 has 12 residues. The CDR3 bases are TGTGCCAGCAGCTTAGGAGCCGGGGAGCTGTTTTTT. The encoded protein is CASSLGAGELFF.

This clone has more than one count but fewer than ten. This chain links TRBV21-1 with TRBJ1-2. TRBV21-1 is a documented pseudogene. CDR3 length: 11 residues. The CDR3 DNA follows: TGTGCCAGCAGCAGGAAGGATGGCTACACCTTC. Translation gives CASSRKDGYTF.

The gene calls are TRBV27 and TRBJ2-3; no firm D call. CDR1 MNHEY and CDR2 SMNVEV come from the germline V gene (reference sequence). V dropped 3 bases and J dropped 3 bases, with 4 bases sitting between them. The CDR3 has 12 amino acids. This chain's CDR3 is CASSFSTDTQYF. The CDR3 DNA sequence: TGTGCCAGCAGTTTCTCGACAGATACGCAGTATTTT.

This clone was recorded a few times. The chain couples TRBV4-2 to TRBJ1-5, with D possibly TRBD1 on 5 matching bases. With 1 base removed from V and 2 bases from J, the gap between germline ends came to 6 bases. Germline values: CDR1 LGHNA, CDR2 YNFKEQ. This CDR3 region has 14 residues. Here the CDR3 reads CASSQGDGNQPQHF. The CDR3 nucleotides read TGTGCCAGCAGCCAAGGGGACGGCAATCAGCCCCAGCATTTT.